A selection of T cell receptor beta chains follows, all from one sample in a study of control samples from healthy donors and cancer patients. TCRdb keeps only in-frame clones here, not all; method: immunoSEQ multiplex PCR. The sample consists of 120,000 or so clones, roughly 86% of them appearing once. Sequencing was done on a sample of blood. These receptor sequences come from a man in his 60s in good health. Both conserved end residues are part of each CDR3. Fields, in order: V gene, D gene, J gene, clone size, CDR3 protein, CDR3 DNA. D genes are given only for firm matches. Expanded clones are given a class, and other clones once, few, many or no size at all.

>TRBV5-6|NA|TRBJ2-7|NA
CASSSRGPFSYEQYF
TGTGCCAGCAGCTCCCGGGGGCCTTTCTCCTACGAGCAGTACTTC
>TRBV6-6|NA|TRBJ2-3|NA
CASSYLGDQDTQYF
TGTGCCAGCAGTTACTTAGGGGACCAAGATACGCAGTATTTT
>TRBV1|NA|TRBJ2-1|once
CTSSRGTRRTYNEQFF
TGCACCAGCAGCCGAGGGACCAGGCGGACCTACAATGAGCAGTTCTTC
>TRBV6-5|NA|TRBJ1-2|NA
CASSRGQSSYTF
TGTGCCAGCAGCAGAGGACAGAGCAGCTACACCTTC
>TRBV4-1|TRBD2|TRBJ2-3|NA
CASSQIAGGQKETDTQYF
TGCGCCAGCAGCCAAATAGCGGGGGGGCAGAAGGAGACAGATACGCAGTATTTT
>TRBV7-2|TRBD2|TRBJ2-3|NA
CASSSSSGGGYDTQYF
TGTGCCAGCAGCTCCTCCTCTGGCGGGGGGTACGATACGCAGTATTTT
>TRBV19|NA|TRBJ1-5|NA
CASRESGPSNQPQHF
TGTGCCAGTAGAGAATCGGGTCCTAGCAATCAGCCCCAGCATTTT
>TRBV6-5|TRBD1|TRBJ1-2|NA
CASSFSWTGTYGYTF
TGTGCCAGCAGTTTCAGTTGGACAGGAACCTATGGCTACACCTTC
>TRBV4-3|NA|TRBJ1-5|NA
CASSQGTGMGNQPQHF
TGCGCCAGCAGCCAAGGGACGGGTATGGGCAATCAGCCCCAGCATTTT
>TRBV18|NA|TRBJ2-5|once
CASSPPGAQETQYF
TGTGCCAGCTCACCCCCCGGGGCCCAAGAGACCCAGTACTTC
>TRBV30|TRBD1|TRBJ1-1|NA
CAWKDREVPRTEAFF
TGTGCCTGGAAGGACAGGGAAGTACCCAGGACTGAAGCTTTCTTT
>TRBV6-4|TRBD2|TRBJ2-3|NA
CASSDSGGADTQYF
TGTGCCAGCAGTGACAGCGGGGGGGCAGATACGCAGTATTTT
>TRBV5-4|NA|TRBJ1-2|NA
CASSSGTWDGYTF
TGTGCCAGCAGCTCGGGGACTTGGGATGGCTACACCTTC
>TRBV18|TRBD1|TRBJ2-3|NA
CASSPLIQGTDTQYF
TGTGCCAGCTCACCACTGATACAGGGGACAGATACGCAGTATTTT
>TRBV27|TRBD1|TRBJ2-7|NA
CASSLLGTGSSYEQYF
TGTGCCAGCAGTTTACTGGGGACAGGGAGCTCCTACGAGCAGTACTTC
>TRBV6-5|NA|TRBJ2-7|NA
CASCRTTYEQYF
TGTGCCAGTTGCCGAACTACCTACGAGCAGTACTTC
>TRBV28|NA|TRBJ2-7|few
CASLGQGEQYF
TGTGCCAGCCTTGGCCAGGGCGAGCAGTACTTC
>TRBV18|NA|TRBJ1-4|NA
CASSPGITGMKKLFF
TGTGCCAGCTCACCGGGGATAACAGGGATGAAAAAACTGTTTTTT
>TRBV15|NA|TRBJ1-5|NA
CATSRDRGSNQPQHF
TGTGCCACCAGCAGAGATAGGGGGAGCAATCAGCCCCAGCATTTT
>TRBV7-2|NA|TRBJ1-4|NA
CASSLGVGPNEKLFF
TGTGCCAGCAGCTTAGGGGTAGGACCCAATGAAAAACTGTTTTTT
>TRBV18|NA|TRBJ2-7|once
CASSPQGFEQYF
TGTGCCAGCTCACCACAGGGTTTTGAGCAGTACTTC
>TRBV6-5|NA|TRBJ1-3|NA
CASGRGVQGNTIYF
TGTGCCTCGGGCCGGGGGGTGCAAGGAAACACCATATATTTT
>TRBV24-1|NA|TRBJ2-1|NA
CATMSRQAKYNEQFF
TGTGCCACCATGTCCAGACAGGCGAAATACAATGAGCAGTTCTTC
>TRBV19|NA|TRBJ1-1|NA
CASSKTVLNTEAFF
TGTGCCAGTAGTAAGACAGTTCTAAACACTGAAGCTTTCTTT
>TRBV20-1|TRBD2|TRBJ2-3|few
CSASPNGLAGGLTDTQYF
TGCAGTGCTAGTCCTAACGGACTAGCGGGGGGGCTCACAGATACGCAGTATTTT
>TRBV10-3|TRBD1|TRBJ2-7|NA
CAIGGQGAYEQYF
TGTGCCATCGGGGGACAGGGGGCCTACGAGCAGTACTTC
>TRBV5-6|NA|TRBJ1-5|NA
CASSLEYQPQHF
TGTGCCAGCAGCTTGGAGTATCAGCCCCAGCATTTT
>TRBV5-1|NA|TRBJ2-7|NA
CASSLGGARANEQYF
TGCGCCAGCAGCTTGGGAGGGGCCCGGGCAAACGAGCAGTACTTC
>TRBV18|TRBD2|TRBJ2-5|NA
CASSPGLADKFQETQYF
TGTGCCAGCTCACCGGGACTAGCGGATAAGTTCCAAGAGACCCAGTACTTC
>TRBV29-1|NA|TRBJ1-5|NA
CSVDGGAGQPQHF
TGCAGCGTTGACGGGGGGGCCGGACAGCCCCAGCATTTT
>TRBV19|NA|TRBJ1-1|NA
CASTGMNTEAFF
TGTGCCAGTACTGGAATGAACACTGAAGCTTTCTTT
>TRBV19|TRBD1|TRBJ2-5|NA
CASSTTGVAMETQYF
TGTGCCAGTAGTACCACAGGGGTGGCGATGGAGACCCAGTACTTC
>TRBV4-1|NA|TRBJ2-6|NA
CASSQDSQTVSSGANVLTF
TGCGCCAGCAGCCAAGATAGTCAGACGGTGAGCTCTGGGGCCAACGTCCTGACTTTC
>TRBV28|NA|TRBJ1-6|NA
CASSLPTSRPNSPLHF
TGTGCCAGCAGTTTGCCCACCTCGCGACCGAATTCACCCCTCCACTTT
>TRBV19|TRBD2|TRBJ2-1|few
CASSAPGTRAGNEQFF
TGTGCCAGTAGTGCGCCCGGGACTAGGGCGGGTAATGAGCAGTTCTTC
>TRBV28|NA|TRBJ2-1|NA
CASRLPPFTEQFF
TGTGCCAGCAGACTTCCACCTTTTACCGAGCAGTTCTTC
>TRBV10-3|TRBD2|TRBJ2-5|once
CAISESLRGGIQETQYF
TGTGCCATCAGTGAATCCCTACGGGGGGGTATTCAAGAGACCCAGTACTTC
>TRBV5-6|NA|TRBJ1-1|NA
CASSDRRGTEAFF
TGTGCCAGCAGCGACAGGAGGGGGACTGAAGCTTTCTTT
>TRBV7-2|TRBD2|TRBJ2-1|NA
CASSLGPSSGGYNEQFF
TGTGCCAGCAGCTTAGGCCCTTCTAGCGGGGGGTACAATGAGCAGTTCTTC
>TRBV7-9|NA|TRBJ2-7|NA
CASSPGDYEQYF
TGTGCCAGCAGCCCGGGGGACTACGAGCAGTACTTC
>TRBV19|NA|TRBJ1-3|once
CASSIEGPISGNTIYF
TGTGCCAGTAGTATAGAAGGTCCGATCTCTGGAAACACCATATATTTT
>TRBV7-9|TRBD1|TRBJ1-4|NA
CASSFTGVTNEKLFF
TGTGCCAGCAGCTTTACAGGGGTTACTAATGAAAAACTGTTTTTT
>TRBV28|NA|TRBJ1-4|NA
CASSLSTRTNEKLFF
TGTGCCAGCAGTTTATCTACCCGGACTAATGAAAAACTGTTTTTT
>TRBV29-1|NA|TRBJ1-5|NA
CSVEIGPNQPQHF
TGCAGCGTTGAAATTGGTCCCAATCAGCCCCAGCATTTT
>TRBV7-2|NA|TRBJ1-1|NA
CASSASMNTEAFF
TGTGCCAGCAGCGCGTCCATGAACACTGAAGCTTTCTTT
>TRBV30|NA|TRBJ1-6|once
CACYREGVRASPLHF
TGTGCCTGCTACCGGGAGGGGGTAAGAGCTTCACCCCTCCACTTT
>TRBV2|TRBD1|TRBJ2-7|NA
CASSGGQGRREQYF
TGTGCCAGCAGTGGGGGACAGGGCCGGAGGGAGCAGTACTTC
>TRBV5-1|NA|TRBJ2-3|NA
CASNAGRSTDTQYF
TGCGCCAGCAACGCGGGACGTAGCACAGATACGCAGTATTTT
>TRBV5-1|TRBD1|TRBJ1-3|NA
CASSHGTGGLGNTIYF
TGCGCCAGCAGCCACGGGACAGGGGGCCTTGGAAACACCATATATTTT
>TRBV18|NA|TRBJ1-1|NA
CASSPLEGIEAFF
TGTGCCAGCTCACCATTAGAGGGGATTGAAGCTTTCTTT
>TRBV20-1|NA|TRBJ2-2|NA
CSASKDSLGTGELFF
TGCAGTGCTAGTAAGGACTCCCTAGGCACCGGGGAGCTGTTTTTT
>TRBV19|TRBD1|TRBJ1-5|NA
CASSQQGKTQHF
TGTGCCAGTAGTCAACAGGGGAAGACCCAGCATTTT
>TRBV28|NA|TRBJ2-2|NA
CASSFGGTGELFF
TGTGCCAGCAGTTTTGGGGGGACCGGGGAGCTGTTTTTT
>TRBV29-1|TRBD1|TRBJ1-2|NA
CSVPGQGQGGGYTF
TGCAGCGTTCCGGGACAGGGGCAGGGCGGGGGCTACACCTTC
>TRBV12-3/TRBV12-4|NA|TRBJ1-6|NA
CASSTLEGSPLHF
TGTGCCAGCAGCACCCTCGAGGGTTCACCCCTCCACTTT